This entry features one T cell receptor beta chain sequence. Its antigen remains unknown. Germline CDR1 and CDR2: MGHDK and SYGVNS. V was cut by 1 base and J by 3 bases, with 19 bases left in between. This CDR3 is 18 amino acids long. The data are from a study of post-analysis software for immune sequencing data. Study overall: Courses of disease covered relapsing-remitting, secondary progressive and progressive-relapsing multiple sclerosis.

Study results and limitations: Clustering by F measure revealed strong co-clustering among samples prepared together in one batch. The normalized Chao1 diversity of multiple sclerosis patients was significantly lower than that of controls. Four or five TRBV segments, TRBV5-6, TRBV5-1 and TRBV20-1 among them, were found more frequent in patients than controls.

Unique molecular identifiers tagged the TCR beta cDNA libraries. Some 500,000 cDNA molecules were recovered from an input of about 1 to 10 million T cells. TCRdb reprocessed the PCR reads with MiXCR, giving one entry per CDR3 protein. The sample includes 800,000 to 950,000 distinct CDR3 sequences, about 53% of them seen just once. The sequence was collected from a girl aged 5-17 years with multiple sclerosis. This chain connects TRBV25-1 to TRBJ2-1, with D tentatively TRBD1 (5 bases). Sample: blood. Here the CDR3 reads CASSELSLRTSHYNEQFF. The DNA of the CDR3 is TGTGCCAGCAGTGAATTAAGTTTAAGGACATCACACTACAATGAGCAGTTCTTC.